The entry that follows covers one T cell receptor beta chain sequence. The antigen is not known. Patients having uncontrolled infection, another autoimmune disease, pregnancy or lactation were not included. For the diagnoses, clinical symptoms, serum thyroxine and TRAb, thyroid ultrasound and orbital computed tomography were used. This entry belongs to a study of T cells in Graves' hyperthyroidism and ophthalmopathy. Whole-study findings and limits: Ophthalmopathy was separated from stable hyperthyroidism by a 13 V-J model. With a median lead of 6.5 months before onset, the model predicted ophthalmopathy.

Amplified regions were TCR beta CDR3 sequences from RNA transcripts. HTBI primers were used for first-round RT-PCR of the TCR CDR3. TCRdb reprocessed the multiplex PCR reads via MiXCR and lists one record per CDR3 protein. Here the sample spans roughly 500,000 distinct CDR3 sequences, 46% being singletons. This sequence originates from an adult woman with Graves' disease, either hyperthyroidism or ophthalmopathy (not recorded which). The sequenced sample was peripheral blood or thyroid tissue (not recorded which).

CDR3 sequence: CASSPRGLPYNSPLHF. CDR3 DNA sequence: TGTGCCAGCAGCCCCCGAGGGCTTCCCTATAATTCACCCCTCCACTTT. The rearrangement joins TRBV7-9 to TRBJ1-6; D is ambiguous. The germline CDR1 and CDR2 sequences are SEHNR and FQNEAQ (reference sequence). With 5 bases removed from V and 2 bases from J, the gap between germline ends came to 13 bases. This CDR3 comprises 16 residues.